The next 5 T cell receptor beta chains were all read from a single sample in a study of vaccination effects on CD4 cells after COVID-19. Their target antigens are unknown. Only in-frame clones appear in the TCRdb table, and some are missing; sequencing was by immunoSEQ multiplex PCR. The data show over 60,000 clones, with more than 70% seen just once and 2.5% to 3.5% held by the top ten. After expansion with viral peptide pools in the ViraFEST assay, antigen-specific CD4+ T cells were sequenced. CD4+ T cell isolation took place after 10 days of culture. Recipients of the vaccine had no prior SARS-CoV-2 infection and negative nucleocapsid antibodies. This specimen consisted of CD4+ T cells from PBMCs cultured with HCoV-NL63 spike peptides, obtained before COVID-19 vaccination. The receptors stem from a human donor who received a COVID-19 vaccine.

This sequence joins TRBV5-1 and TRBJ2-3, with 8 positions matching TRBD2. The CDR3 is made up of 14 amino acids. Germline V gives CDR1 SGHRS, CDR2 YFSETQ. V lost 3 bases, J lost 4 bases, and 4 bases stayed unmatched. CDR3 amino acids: CASSSGGLADTQYF. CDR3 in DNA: TGCGCCAGCAGCTCGGGGGGACTAGCAGATACGCAGTATTTT.

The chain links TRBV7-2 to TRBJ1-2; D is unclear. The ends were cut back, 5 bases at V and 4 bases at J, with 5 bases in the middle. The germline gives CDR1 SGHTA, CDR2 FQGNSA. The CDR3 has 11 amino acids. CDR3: CASSETYGYTF. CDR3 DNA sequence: TGTGCCAGCAGCGAAACCTATGGCTACACCTTC.

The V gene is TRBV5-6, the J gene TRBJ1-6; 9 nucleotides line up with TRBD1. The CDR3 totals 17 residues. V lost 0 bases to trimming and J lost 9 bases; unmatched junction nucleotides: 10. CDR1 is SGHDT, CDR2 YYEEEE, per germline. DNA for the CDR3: TGTGCCAGCAGCTTGGGGGCTTTGGACAGGGGAGTTTCACCCCTCCACTTT. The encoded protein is CASSLGALDRGVSPLHF.

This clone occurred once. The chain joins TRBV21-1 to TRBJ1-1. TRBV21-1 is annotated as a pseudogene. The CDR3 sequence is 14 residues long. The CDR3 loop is CASSHRDPDTEAFF. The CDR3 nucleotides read TGTGCCAGCAGCCACCGGGACCCCGACACTGAAGCTTTCTTT.

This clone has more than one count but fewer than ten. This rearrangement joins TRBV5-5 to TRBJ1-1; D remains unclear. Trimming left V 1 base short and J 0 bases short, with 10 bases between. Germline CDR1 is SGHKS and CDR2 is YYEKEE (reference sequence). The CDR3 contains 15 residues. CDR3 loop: CASSLTEGLNTEAFF. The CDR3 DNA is TGTGCCAGCAGCTTGACGGAGGGATTGAACACTGAAGCTTTCTTT.